The T cell receptor beta chain under discussion was sequenced for a study of spatial heterogeneity in lung cancer. This clonotype was observed a handful of times. TCR cDNA molecules were tagged individually, and each one carried a unique molecular identifier. TCRdb called the 5' RACE reads again in MiXCR, with one record for every CDR3 protein. This sample has some 85,000 distinct CDR3 sequences, with approximately 20% found just once. The time point was: sample taken at primary tumor resection. Unsorted whole RNA samples from tumor, nontumor lung or frozen PBMC were sequenced. There were 72 donors, all of them untreated patients with early-stage non-small cell lung cancer. The CDR3 spans 15 residues. Germline V gives CDR1 SGHKS, CDR2 YYEKEE (reference sequence). J gave up 7 bases and V 4 bases, and 9 bases lay outside the gene matches.

The specimen was PBMCs, collected at surgery. The gene calls are TRBV5-5 and TRBJ2-7, with 12 bases lining up with TRBD1. This receptor was obtained from a male donor with early-stage non-small cell lung cancer. The CDR3 loop reads CASSRPGQGAREQYF. The CDR3 region has the DNA TGTGCCAGCAGCCGACCGGGACAGGGGGCGAGGGAGCAGTACTTC.